This T cell receptor beta chain was recorded in a study of cytomegalovirus exposure and HLA in healthy donors. The CDR3 extends over 13 amino acids. Unmatched junction bases numbered 5, after V lost 5 bases and J lost 5 bases. The germline CDR1 and CDR2 sequences are MNHEY and SVGAGI. 13 Jbeta primers and 60 Vbeta primers were used for the PCR. Only in-frame clones appear in the TCRdb table, and some are missing; sequencing was by immunoSEQ multiplex PCR. The sample consists of 150,000 to 200,000 clones, around 70% of them appearing once. This clone turned up a few times. The chain has TRBV6-5 and TRBJ1-1; 7 bases agree with TRBD1. The sequencing input was PBMCs. This clonotype originated in a male donor in good health and CMV-seronegative. CDR3 nucleotides: TGTGCCAGCAGTCAACAGGGGTGGACTGAAGCTTTCTTT. Translation: CASSQQGWTEAFF.